Listed below are T cell receptor beta chains from one sample, sequenced in a study of shared clonotypes between healthy human individuals. Sequencing was performed with immunoSEQ multiplex PCR; in TCRdb, only in-frame clones are kept and a portion is missing. This table has about 2.1 million clones, roughly 91% appearing once. The sequenced material came from naive CD8+ T cells from PBMCs. The receptors shown here come from a man aged 18 to 29 in good health. Some clones in this sample may be carry-over from other donors' samples. CDR3s include the opening cysteine and the closing phenylalanine or tryptophan. The order of the fields is CDR3 protein, CDR3 DNA, D gene, clone size, J gene, V gene. A D gene is named only where the DNA matches it firmly. Clone size is given for some rows only: seen once, a few or many times, or a class if the clone is expanded.

cdr3_aa: CASNLAGSDYEQYF
cdr3_nt: TGTGCCAGCAATCTAGCGGGATCAGACTACGAGCAGTACTTC
d_call: TRBD2
clone_size: -
j_call: TRBJ2-7
v_call: TRBV13

cdr3_aa: CASSSTPGWAGDEQYF
cdr3_nt: TGTGCCAGCAGCTCCACGCCGGGGTGGGCTGGGGACGAGCAGTACTTC
d_call: -
clone_size: -
j_call: TRBJ2-7
v_call: TRBV7-2

cdr3_aa: CASRELSGNTIYF
cdr3_nt: TGTGCCAGCAGAGAACTATCTGGAAACACCATATATTTT
d_call: -
clone_size: -
j_call: TRBJ1-3
v_call: TRBV27

cdr3_aa: CASSLTPGAGGYTF
cdr3_nt: TGTGCCAGCAGTTTAACCCCGGGGGCAGGTGGCTACACCTTC
d_call: -
clone_size: -
j_call: TRBJ1-2
v_call: TRBV28

cdr3_aa: CAISRENTEAFF
cdr3_nt: TGTGCCATCAGTAGAGAGAACACTGAAGCTTTCTTT
d_call: -
clone_size: -
j_call: TRBJ1-1
v_call: TRBV10-3

cdr3_aa: CAGTGPNTGELFF
cdr3_nt: TGTGCCGGGACAGGGCCGAACACCGGGGAGCTGTTTTTT
d_call: TRBD1
clone_size: -
j_call: TRBJ2-2
v_call: TRBV7-8

cdr3_aa: CASSLGGNRGTDTQYF
cdr3_nt: TGTGCCAGCAGCTTAGGGGGGAACAGGGGTACAGATACGCAGTATTTT
d_call: TRBD1
clone_size: -
j_call: TRBJ2-3
v_call: TRBV13

cdr3_aa: CASSYYPSGRVNNNEQFF
cdr3_nt: TGTGCCAGCAGTTACTATCCTAGCGGGAGGGTTAATAACAATGAGCAGTTCTTC
d_call: TRBD2
clone_size: -
j_call: TRBJ2-1
v_call: TRBV28

cdr3_aa: CASGWGHEQYF
cdr3_nt: TGTGCCAGCGGTTGGGGTCACGAGCAGTACTTC
d_call: -
clone_size: -
j_call: TRBJ2-7
v_call: TRBV27

cdr3_aa: CASSHRSGDTEQYF
cdr3_nt: TGTGCCAGCAGCCATCGATCCGGGGACACGGAGCAGTACTTC
d_call: -
clone_size: -
j_call: TRBJ2-7
v_call: TRBV7-9

cdr3_aa: CASSQALQGARNEQYF
cdr3_nt: TGTGCCAGCAGCCAAGCCCTACAGGGGGCGCGCAACGAGCAGTACTTC
d_call: TRBD1
clone_size: -
j_call: TRBJ2-7
v_call: TRBV4-2

cdr3_aa: CASSLTGSGANVLTF
cdr3_nt: TGTGCCAGCAGCTTGACAGGGTCTGGGGCCAACGTCCTGACTTTC
d_call: TRBD1
clone_size: once
j_call: TRBJ2-6
v_call: TRBV7-9

cdr3_aa: CASSEPGYGYTF
cdr3_nt: TGTGCCAGCAGTGAGCCAGGGTATGGCTACACCTTC
d_call: -
clone_size: -
j_call: TRBJ1-2
v_call: TRBV6-5

cdr3_aa: CASSREAASGRTNTGELFF
cdr3_nt: TGCGCCAGCAGCCGAGAGGCGGCTAGCGGGAGGACGAACACCGGGGAGCTGTTTTTT
d_call: TRBD2
clone_size: -
j_call: TRBJ2-2
v_call: TRBV4-3

cdr3_aa: CASSLSGQGSQPQHF
cdr3_nt: TGTGCCAGCAGTTTATCTGGACAGGGGTCTCAGCCCCAGCATTTT
d_call: TRBD1
clone_size: -
j_call: TRBJ1-5
v_call: TRBV27

cdr3_aa: CASSVPGGDRADTQYF
cdr3_nt: TGTGCCAGCAGCGTACCGGGCGGTGACAGGGCGGATACGCAGTATTTT
d_call: TRBD1
clone_size: -
j_call: TRBJ2-3
v_call: TRBV9

cdr3_aa: CASSWTSVPSYEQYF
cdr3_nt: TGTGCCAGCAGTTGGACTAGCGTTCCTTCCTACGAGCAGTACTTC
d_call: TRBD2
clone_size: -
j_call: TRBJ2-7
v_call: TRBV27

cdr3_aa: CASSLVVGFANTEAFF
cdr3_nt: TGCGCCAGCAGCTTGGTGGTTGGGTTTGCGAACACTGAAGCTTTCTTT
d_call: -
clone_size: -
j_call: TRBJ1-1
v_call: TRBV5-1

cdr3_aa: CASSLGRENHEQYF
cdr3_nt: TGTGCCAGCAGCTTAGGGCGGGAGAACCACGAGCAGTACTTC
d_call: TRBD2
clone_size: once
j_call: TRBJ2-7
v_call: TRBV7-6

cdr3_aa: CASSLGLAGGYEQYF
cdr3_nt: TGTGCCAGCAGCTTAGGACTAGCGGGAGGTTACGAGCAGTACTTC
d_call: TRBD2
clone_size: -
j_call: TRBJ2-7
v_call: TRBV11-2

cdr3_aa: CASRNTGGVHGYTF
cdr3_nt: TGTGCCAGCAGAAATACAGGGGGCGTCCATGGCTACACCTTC
d_call: TRBD1
clone_size: once
j_call: TRBJ1-2
v_call: TRBV9

cdr3_aa: CASSSVRERSHEQYF
cdr3_nt: TGCGCCAGCAGCTCCGTGAGGGAGAGGTCCCACGAGCAGTACTTC
d_call: -
clone_size: -
j_call: TRBJ2-7
v_call: TRBV5-1

cdr3_aa: CATSRDRGSGNEQFF
cdr3_nt: TGTGCCACCAGCAGAGATCGCGGGAGTGGAAATGAGCAGTTCTTC
d_call: TRBD2
clone_size: once
j_call: TRBJ2-1
v_call: TRBV15

cdr3_aa: CASSERTGQNTEAFF
cdr3_nt: TGTGCCAGCAGTGAGAGGACAGGGCAGAACACTGAAGCTTTCTTT
d_call: TRBD1
clone_size: -
j_call: TRBJ1-1
v_call: TRBV6-1

cdr3_aa: CASSPGQASTGELFF
cdr3_nt: TGCGCCAGCAGCCCCGGACAGGCCAGCACCGGGGAGCTGTTTTTT
d_call: TRBD1
clone_size: -
j_call: TRBJ2-2
v_call: TRBV4-1